The present TCR beta chain was sequenced within a study of shared clonotypes between healthy human individuals. Study as a whole: Per donor, CD8 memory used one plate, CD8 naive used two, CD4 memory used three and CD4 naive used three.

Naive CD8 cells, CD45RO-negative and positively selected for CCR7, excluded terminally differentiated effector memory CD45RA+ cells. The study drew its donors from healthy HIV-negative adults without recent acute infections or vaccinations. Clones were sequenced by immunoSEQ multiplex PCR, and TCRdb holds only the in-frame ones, with some missing. The table shows hundreds of thousands of clones, with under 95% occurring only once. This CDR3 is 15 amino acids long. CDR1 SEHNR and CDR2 FQNEAQ come from the germline V gene (reference sequence). With 5 bases clipped from V and 2 bases from J, the junction kept 6 bases outside the gene matches. Findings and limits, study-wide: The study generally estimated greater richness for naive than memory subsets. Sampling included only blood; tissue repertoires likely differ.

Worth noting for this clone: Its antigen is unidentified.

The rearrangement joins TRBV7-9 to TRBJ1-3; 7 bases line up with TRBD1. This clonotype was sampled from a man aged 25 to 40 in good health. Sequenced input: naive CD8+ T cells sorted from blood. CDR3: CASSRPRGTGNTIYF. DNA for the CDR3: TGTGCCAGCAGCCGCCCCAGGGGGACTGGAAACACCATATATTTT.